The T cell receptor (beta chain) under discussion was sequenced for a study of T-cell reconstitution after alpha-beta-depleted transplantation in children. Germline values: CDR1 KGHSH, CDR2 LQKENI. With 2 bases removed from V and 12 bases from J, the gap between germline ends came to 11 bases. The CDR3 is 12 residues long. At least ten counts were recorded for this clonotype. Unique molecular identifiers were used in preparing the TCRbeta library. TCRdb re-analysed the PCR reads in MiXCR, keeping a single row per CDR3 protein. The data hold around 72,000 distinct CDR3 sequences, with approximately 5% observed a single time.

The receptor was derived from a boy younger than two who had a stem cell transplant for acute myeloid leukemia, so the T cells may come from the graft donor. This sequence joins TRBV18 and TRBJ2-1; the D is unclear. The sample here was PBMCs, mostly from graft donor cells, taken 180 days after TCRalphabeta/CD19-depleted stem cell transplant. The CDR3 loop is CASSPTSGSQFF. CDR3 bases: TGTGCCAGCTCACCAACGTCCGGCTCGCAGTTCTTC.